The 8 T cell receptor beta chains given below trace back to one sample, sequenced in a study of T cell changes during pregnancy in multiple sclerosis. This table comes from immunoSEQ multiplex PCR, and its TCRdb copy is limited to in-frame clones, with some not included. This sample has 47,000 or so clones, with around 90% found just once. Here the sequenced sample was peripheral blood, taken in the first trimester of pregnancy. The receptors stem from a female donor with multiple sclerosis, enrolled in a pregnancy study.

The chain couples TRBV18 to TRBJ1-6; 7 bases align to TRBD1. CDR1 KGHSH and CDR2 LQKENI come from the germline V gene. The CDR3 is made up of 15 amino acids. V was pared by 4 bases and J by 5 bases, with 5 bases of the junction left unmatched. The CDR3 reads CASSLTGQHNSPLHF. The DNA for the CDR3 is TGTGCCAGCTCACTAACGGGACAGCATAATTCACCCCTCCACTTT.

The rearrangement joins TRBV7-2 to TRBJ1-2, with TRBD1 matching over 9 bases. This CDR3 comprises 16 residues. J lost 1 base, V lost 0 bases, and 3 bases had no gene match. Germline CDR1 reads SGHTA; CDR2 reads FQGNSA. CDR3 protein: CASSLARDRVNYGYTF. For the CDR3, the DNA is TGTGCCAGCAGCTTAGCCCGGGACAGGGTTAACTATGGCTACACCTTC.

The J gene is TRBJ1-3, the V gene TRBV30, with D uncertain. CDR1 is GTSNPN and CDR2 is SVGIG in the germline V gene (reference sequence). This CDR3 comprises 14 residues. The ends were cut back, 0 bases at V and 7 bases at J, with 13 bases in the middle. CDR3 sequence (DNA): TGTGCCTGGAGTGTAGGAGGGAGGTTCAACACCATATATTTT. This codes for CAWSVGGRFNTIYF. Supplemented by reference TRBV30 and TRBJ1-3, the full variable domain reads SQTIHQWPATLVQPVGSPLSLECTVEGTSNPNLYWYRQAAGRGLQLLFYSVGIGQISSEVPQNLSASRPQDRQFILSSKKLLLSDSGFYLCAWSVGGRFNTIYFGEGSWLTVV.

This clone has more than one count but fewer than ten. Different DNA sequences within this sample yield the same CDR3. The V call is TRBV11-2, the J call TRBJ1-1; D gene ambiguous. The V gene's germline CDR1 is SGHAT and CDR2 FQNNGV. Trimming took off 1 base at V and 0 bases at J, with 6 bases between the two ends. The CDR3 length is 14 residues. The CDR3 region is CASSLGLMNTEAFF. DNA of the CDR3: TGTGCCAGCAGCTTAGGACTCATGAACACTGAAGCTTTCTTT.

The rearrangement links TRBV6-8 to TRBJ2-3; 11 nucleotides align to TRBD1. The J segment lost 5 bases and the V segment lost 6 bases, leaving 4 bases of the junction unmatched. This CDR3 has 14 residues. Germline CDR1 MNHGY, CDR2 SAAAGT. The DNA for the CDR3 is TGTGCCAGCAGGGACAGGGGGCGAGGAGATACGCAGTATTTT. As protein: CASRDRGRGDTQYF.

This chain joins TRBV15 and TRBJ2-7, with 12 nucleotides matching TRBD2. This CDR3 comprises 15 residues. Germline values: CDR1 LNHNV, CDR2 YYDKDF (reference sequence). J gave up 2 bases and V 1 base, and 0 bases lay outside the gene matches. The CDR3 loop reads CATSRGLAGAYEQYF. The CDR3 bases are TGTGCCACCAGCAGAGGACTAGCGGGGGCCTACGAGCAGTACTTC. Combining the CDR3 with reference TRBV15 and TRBJ2-7 gives the whole variable domain DAMVIQNPRYQVTQFGKPVTLSCSQTLNHNVMYWYQQKSSQAPKLLFHYYDKDFNNEADTPDNFQSRRPNTSFCFLDIRSPGLGDTAMYLCATSRGLAGAYEQYFGPGTRLTVT.

In its sample, this clone was seen once. The chain combines TRBV4-2 with TRBJ2-1; D is unclear. The V end lost 0 bases, the J end lost 0 bases, and 18 bases lay between the germline ends. CDR3 length: 19 residues. Germline V gene data show CDR1 as LGHNA and CDR2 as YNFKEQ. For the CDR3, the DNA is TGTGCCAGCAGCCAAGATCCCATTACGTGGGCAGTCTCCTACAATGAGCAGTTCTTC. Translation: CASSQDPITWAVSYNEQFF.

CDR3 sequence: CASTVGEKLFF. Here the CDR3 DNA reads TGTGCCAGCACGGTCGGTGAAAAACTGTTTTTT. The genes are TRBV5-5 and TRBJ1-4; D is ambiguous. This CDR3 is built from 11 residues. The V gene lost 6 bases and the J gene lost 7 bases, with 7 bases spanning the gap. Germline CDR1 SGHKS, CDR2 YYEKEE (reference sequence).